One and the same sample provided the 29 T cell receptor beta chains below, sequenced in a study of blood T cell repertoires in COVID-19. The table came from immunoSEQ multiplex PCR; TCRdb's copy has only in-frame clones and leaves some out. Among about 180,000 clones listed, 65% to 90% were seen once. Sequenced: peripheral blood. These receptors all come from a man in his fifties or sixties with active or convalescent COVID-19.

V gene TRBV5-1 combines with J gene TRBJ2-7; D not certain. Per the germline V gene, CDR1 is SGHRS and CDR2 is YFSETQ. The CDR3 spans 13 residues. Trimming stripped 3 bases from V and 0 bases from J, with 7 bases between. CDR3 in DNA: TGCGCCAGCAGCTCTGGGCCCTCCTACGAGCAGTACTTC. Encoded protein: CASSSGPSYEQYF.

The V gene is TRBV11-2, the J gene TRBJ2-7; D might be TRBD2 (7 bases). This CDR3 comprises 15 residues. The germline V and J ends were trimmed by 9 bases and 6 bases, with 24 bases remaining between them. Germline assignment: CDR1 SGHAT and CDR2 FQNNGV. The CDR3 sequence: CASINHAGALGEQYF. The CDR3 bases are TGTGCCAGTATCAATCATGCGGGGGCCCTAGGCGAGCAGTACTTC.

The rearrangement links TRBV3-1 (or the pseudogene TRBV3-2) to TRBJ2-3; TRBD2 agrees at 10 bases. CDR1 and CDR2 (germline): LGHDT, YNNKEL (reference sequence). The CDR3 is 15 residues long. V lost 6 bases, J lost 6 bases, and 9 bases stayed unmatched. The CDR3 DNA is TGTGCCAGCAGACAGACTAGCGGGTCCTTCGATACGCAGTATTTT. Amino acids: CASRQTSGSFDTQYF.

The chain joins TRBV6-2 or TRBV6-3 to TRBJ2-5, with D maybe TRBD1 (5 bases). Germline V gene lookup returns CDR1 MNHEY and CDR2 SVGEGT. The CDR3 runs to 13 residues. V was shortened by 5 bases and J by 6 bases, with 13 bases between the two germline ends. The CDR3 protein is CASSTGAKKTQYF. In DNA form, the CDR3 reads TGTGCCAGCAGTACTGGGGCGAAGAAGACCCAGTACTTC.

This clone was seen once. The chain links TRBV5-6 to TRBJ2-1, with 9 bases identical to TRBD2. J lost 6 bases, V lost 3 bases, and 16 bases had no gene match. The CDR3 is 18 amino acids. Germline lookup yields CDR1 SGHDT and CDR2 YYEEEE. DNA of the CDR3: TGTGCCAGCAGCTCGCCAGGCGGGGGGGAGTTTGTTCTCAATGAGCAGTTCTTC. It codes for CASSSPGGGEFVLNEQFF.

The V call is TRBV30, the J call TRBJ1-6; no clear D. Trimming removed 0 bases at V and 3 bases at J, with 6 bases between. The CDR3 sequence is 14 residues long. Germline V gene data show CDR1 as GTSNPN and CDR2 as SVGIG (reference sequence). CDR3 sequence reads: CAWSVENYNSPLHF. The CDR3 region has the DNA TGTGCCTGGAGTGTGGAGAACTATAATTCACCCCTCCACTTT.

This clone occurred once. Distinct nucleotide sequences in the sample also encode this CDR3. The V and J genes are TRBV12-3 or TRBV12-4 and TRBJ2-2; D is unresolved. V was trimmed by 3 bases and J by 7 bases, leaving 3 bases between them. The CDR3 loop spans 11 amino acids. This chain's CDR3 is CASSFLGELFF. In nucleotides, the CDR3 is TGTGCCAGCAGTTTTCTCGGGGAGCTGTTTTTT.

This clone came up once. The V and J genes are TRBV5-1 and TRBJ2-2; 8 bases agree with TRBD2. Germline V gene lookup returns CDR1 SGHRS and CDR2 YFSETQ. CDR3 length: 16 amino acids. The V and J ends lost 4 bases and 6 bases, in that order; junction bases with no gene match: 11. The CDR3 DNA sequence: TGCGCCAGCAGCAGCGACTCGGGGGGGACGGCCGGGGAGCTGTTTTTT. It encodes CASSSDSGGTAGELFF.

The rearrangement uses TRBV5-4 and TRBJ2-2, with D possibly TRBD2 on 6 matching bases. The V end lost 2 bases, the J end lost 7 bases, and 15 bases lay between the germline ends. The germline gives CDR1 SGHNT, CDR2 YYREEE (reference sequence). The CDR3 loop spans 15 amino acids. The CDR3 region is CASSLGFPGGGELFF. CDR3 nucleotide sequence: TGTGCCAGCAGCTTAGGGTTCCCCGGGGGCGGGGAGCTGTTTTTT.

The chain employs TRBV5-1 and TRBJ1-3, with TRBD1 as a possible D gene (5 bases). Per the germline V gene, CDR1 is SGHRS and CDR2 is YFSETQ. The CDR3 has 18 residues. V was clipped by 0 bases and J by 0 bases, with 16 bases between them. Written as DNA, the CDR3 is TGCGCCAGCAGCTTGGGCCCTATTCAGGGTTCCTCTGGAAACACCATATATTTT. Protein sequence: CASSLGPIQGSSGNTIYF. Supplemented by reference TRBV5-1 and TRBJ1-3, the full variable domain reads KAGVTQTPRYLIKTRGQQVTLSCSPISGHRSVSWYQQTPGQGLQFLFEYFSETQRNKGNFPGRFSGRQFSNSRSEMNVSTLELGDSALYLCASSLGPIQGSSGNTIYFGEGSWLTVV.

This clone was counted a single time. V usage is TRBV6-5 and J usage is TRBJ1-1; 10 bases agree with TRBD1. In germline, CDR1 is MNHEY, CDR2 SVGAGI. The CDR3 spans 16 residues. V shed 2 bases and J 3 bases; nucleotides not matched to a gene: 6. The CDR3 sequence is CASSYIFGTGDTEAFF. CDR3 DNA: TGTGCCAGCAGTTACATTTTCGGGACAGGGGACACTGAAGCTTTCTTT.

This rearrangement joins TRBV5-5 to TRBJ2-7, with TRBD1 matching over 7 bases. CDR3 length equals 14 residues. From germline, CDR1 is SGHKS and CDR2 YYEKEE (reference sequence). Trimming removed 4 bases from V and 2 bases from J; junction bases left unmatched: 6. In DNA, the CDR3 is TGTGCCAGCAGCCCGGGACAGTTTGCCTACGAGCAGTACTTC. It codes for CASSPGQFAYEQYF.

This chain joins TRBV6-2 or TRBV6-3 and TRBJ2-5; D may be TRBD2 (5 bases). The CDR3 spans 13 residues. V lost 6 bases to trimming and J lost 5 bases, with 13 bases between them. The germline V gene has CDR1 MNHEY and CDR2 SVGEGT. CDR3 in amino acids: CASSQILGETQYF. The CDR3 DNA reads as TGTGCCAGCAGCCAAATACTAGGGGAGACCCAGTACTTC.

CDR3 sequence (DNA): TGTGCCAGCAGCAAAAAAGACTATTCACCCCTCCACTTT. This sequence encodes CASSKKDYSPLHF. This chain links TRBV21-1 with TRBJ1-6. TRBV21-1 is given as a pseudogene. The CDR3 consists of 13 residues.

This clone was seen just once. This chain links TRBV24-1 with TRBJ2-2; tentatively, D is TRBD1 (6 bases). This CDR3 has 13 amino acids. CDR1 and CDR2 from the germline V gene are KGHDR and SFDVKD. The germline V and J ends were trimmed by 12 bases and 2 bases, with 12 bases remaining between them. CDR3 sequence reads: CAARQENTGELFF. CDR3 DNA sequence: TGTGCCGCGAGACAGGAAAACACCGGGGAGCTGTTTTTT.

This chain connects TRBV27 to TRBJ1-5, with D unresolved. The CDR3 is 13 residues long. The germline V gene encodes CDR1 MNHEY and CDR2 SMNVEV (reference sequence). The V and J ends lost 4 bases and 7 bases respectively, with 11 bases between them. The CDR3 nucleotides are TGTGCCAGCAGTTGGACTGGAGGGCAGCCCCAGCATTTT. Translation: CASSWTGGQPQHF.

The chain links TRBV28 to TRBJ2-7; perhaps TRBD1 as D (6 bases). The CDR3 covers 12 residues. Germline CDR1 reads MDHEN; CDR2 reads SYDVKM. V dropped 8 bases and J dropped 2 bases, with 10 bases sitting between them. CDR3 sequence (DNA): TGTGCCAGCGTGGGGGCTCCCTACGAGCAGTACTTC. This codes for CASVGAPYEQYF.

J is TRBJ2-1 and V is TRBV7-6, with TRBD1 matching 7 bases. Germline CDR1 is SGHVS and CDR2 is FNYEAQ. The V gene end was trimmed by 5 bases and the J gene end by 5 bases; junction bases not matched to a gene: 9. This CDR3 has 15 residues. The CDR3 bases are TGTGCCAGCAGCCAGACCGGGACAGCAAACAATGAGCAGTTCTTC. Protein sequence: CASSQTGTANNEQFF.

The chain joins TRBV21-1 to TRBJ2-7; TRBD1 is the table's D call, not checked against the DNA. TRBV21-1 is a recognized pseudogene. The CDR3 extends over 14 amino acids. The DNA of the CDR3 is TGTGCCAGCAGTCCCCCAGGCAGGGGCCACGAGCAGTACTTC. Protein sequence: CASSPPGRGHEQYF.

The chain recombines TRBV9 with TRBJ1-5, with a weak D call TRBD1 (6 bases). The CDR3 contains 15 residues. Germline V CDR1 and CDR2: SGDLS, YYNGEE. Trimming removed 2 bases from V and 6 bases from J, with 15 bases in between. This CDR3 is CASSVTGLGGQPQHF. The CDR3 DNA sequence: TGTGCCAGCAGCGTTACAGGGTTAGGGGGTCAGCCCCAGCATTTT.

V and J are TRBV6-1 and TRBJ2-7; possible D gene TRBD1, 7 bases. The V gene lost 1 base and the J gene lost 7 bases, with 17 bases spanning the gap. Germline assignment: CDR1 MNHNS and CDR2 SASEGT. The CDR3 extends over 15 amino acids. The CDR3 region has the DNA TGTGCCAGCAGTGAAGTGGGAGGACAGGCCAGTGAGCAGTACTTC. This gives the protein CASSEVGGQASEQYF.

The chain combines TRBV5-1 with TRBJ2-1; D remains ambiguous. The CDR3 sequence is 11 residues long. Trimming removed 4 bases from V and 13 bases from J, with 12 bases in between. Per germline, CDR1 SGHRS and CDR2 YFSETQ. The CDR3 sequence is CASSSDRYQFF. The CDR3 nucleotides read TGCGCCAGCAGCAGCGATAGGTATCAGTTCTTC. Looking up the rest from reference TRBV5-1 and TRBJ2-1 gives the full variable domain: KAGVTQTPRYLIKTRGQQVTLSCSPISGHRSVSWYQQTPGQGLQFLFEYFSETQRNKGNFPGRFSGRQFSNSRSEMNVSTLELGDSALYLCASSSDRYQFFGPGTRLTVL.

The sample holds one count of this clone. The J gene is TRBJ1-1, the V gene TRBV5-6; D possibly corresponds to TRBD1 (5 bases). There are 14 residues in the CDR3. Trimming cost V 2 bases and J 4 bases, with 12 bases left between them. Germline V gives CDR1 SGHDT, CDR2 YYEEEE. The CDR3 DNA reads TGTGCCAGCAGCTTTCAGGGCCCGGGCACTGAAGCTTTCTTT. This encodes CASSFQGPGTEAFF.

The chain links TRBV4-1 to TRBJ2-2, with D hard to call. The germline gives CDR1 MGHRA, CDR2 YSYEKL. This CDR3 is built from 15 residues. Trimming removed 0 bases at V and 0 bases at J, with 5 bases between. As DNA, the CDR3 is TGCGCCAGCAGCCAAGATAGAACGAACACCGGGGAGCTGTTTTTT. Its translation is CASSQDRTNTGELFF.

The chain links TRBV11-2 to TRBJ1-6; D gene ambiguous. Germline lookup yields CDR1 SGHAT and CDR2 FQNNGV. The CDR3 length is 15 residues. Between the trimmed V and J ends, which lost 0 bases and 7 bases, there was a span of 10 bases. Written as DNA, the CDR3 is TGTGCCAGCAGCTTAGAAGTTACGAGAAATTCACCCCTCCACTTT. This gives the protein CASSLEVTRNSPLHF.

The rearrangement joins TRBV3-1 (or the pseudogene TRBV3-2) to TRBJ1-2; D perhaps matches TRBD1 (6 bases). Trimming shortened V by 7 bases and J by 2 bases, and 8 bases separated the two germline ends. Germline V gives CDR1 LGHDT, CDR2 YNNKEL (reference sequence). This CDR3 is built from 12 residues. In DNA form, the CDR3 reads TGTGCCAGCAAGACAGGAAACTATGGCTACACCTTC. Amino acid sequence: CASKTGNYGYTF.

The chain links TRBV28 to TRBJ1-2, with a tentative D call TRBD1 (6 bases). Germline loops: CDR1 MDHEN, CDR2 SYDVKM. V lost 5 bases and J lost 1, with 14 bases in between. The CDR3 sequence is 15 residues long. The CDR3 bases are TGTGCCAGCAGTAAGCCGTGGACAGTTAACTATGGCTACACCTTC. It specifies CASSKPWTVNYGYTF.

Turning to this clone: The identical CDR3 is also encoded by other nucleotide sequences in the sample. The chain combines TRBV6-6 with TRBJ1-5; D uncertain. Germline values: CDR1 MNHNY, CDR2 SVGAGI (reference sequence). The V and J ends lost 2 bases and 4 bases respectively, with 9 bases between them. The CDR3 has 14 residues. The CDR3 loop reads CASSYAEDNQPQHF. CDR3 nucleotide sequence: TGTGCCAGCAGTTACGCAGAAGATAATCAGCCCCAGCATTTT.

The rearrangement uses TRBV6-2 or TRBV6-3 and TRBJ2-7; possibly TRBD2 for D (5 bases). V was cut by 5 bases and J by 3 bases, with 11 bases left in between. Germline lookup yields CDR1 MNHEY and CDR2 SVGEGT. This CDR3 contains 13 residues. The CDR3 reads CASSRGSSYEQYF. CDR3 DNA sequence: TGTGCCAGCAGTCGGGGATCAAGCTACGAGCAGTACTTC.